This paragraph reports one T cell receptor beta chain. Its specificity is not known. Germline V gene lookup returns CDR1 MNHNY and CDR2 SVGAGI (reference sequence). The length of the CDR3 is 15 residues. V lost 2 bases and J 5 bases, leaving 13 bases between the germline ends. The data belong to a study of OX40 agonist ivuxolimab in advanced cancers. About the research overall: Patients received ivuxolimab, an intravenous treatment, every 2 weeks at 0.01 to 10 mg/kg. Regarding the study as a whole: In CD8+ T cells, expanded clones were on average more numerous than in CD4+.

Assay: immunoSEQ multiplex PCR; the TCRdb copy retains only in-frame clones and omits some. This repertoire shows 50,000 to 65,000 clones, approximately 86% found once; its top ten account for 0.55% to 0.6%. Autoimmune disease history or systemic immunosuppression led to patient exclusion. The sequence came from an adult with an advanced solid tumor such as melanoma, head and neck, liver or kidney cancer. This specimen was CD4+ or CD8+ T cells sorted from blood, taken in a trial of the OX40 agonist ivuxolimab. The rearrangement links TRBV6-6 to TRBJ1-5; D is possibly TRBD1 (6 bases). The CDR3 DNA follows: TGTGCCAGCAGTTACGGCAGGGGCCGGGATCAGCCCCAGCATTTT. Translated, it gives CASSYGRGRDQPQHF.